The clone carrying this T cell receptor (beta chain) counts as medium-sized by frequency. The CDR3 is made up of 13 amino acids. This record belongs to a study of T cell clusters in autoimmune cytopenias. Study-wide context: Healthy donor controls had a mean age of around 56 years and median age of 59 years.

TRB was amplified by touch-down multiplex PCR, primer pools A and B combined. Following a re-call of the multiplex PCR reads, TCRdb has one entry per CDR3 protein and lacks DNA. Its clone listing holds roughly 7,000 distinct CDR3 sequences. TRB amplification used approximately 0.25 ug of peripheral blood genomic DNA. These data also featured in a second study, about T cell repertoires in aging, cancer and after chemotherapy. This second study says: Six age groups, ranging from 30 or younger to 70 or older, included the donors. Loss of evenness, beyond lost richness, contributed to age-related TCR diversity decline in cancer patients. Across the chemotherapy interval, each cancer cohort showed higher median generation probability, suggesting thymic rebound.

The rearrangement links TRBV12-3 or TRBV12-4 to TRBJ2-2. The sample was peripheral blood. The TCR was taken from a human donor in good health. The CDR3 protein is CASYKGIAGELFF.